The 5 T cell receptor beta chains given below trace back to one sample, sequenced in a study of OX40 agonist ivuxolimab in advanced cancers. The data were produced by immunoSEQ multiplex PCR, yet TCRdb's version contains in-frame clones alone and is incomplete. The table records roughly 110,000 clones, just over 90% of them present only once. Sequences were derived from CD4+ or CD8+ T cells sorted from blood, sampled in a trial of the OX40 agonist ivuxolimab. The source of these receptors is an adult with an advanced solid tumor such as melanoma, head and neck, liver or kidney cancer.

CDR3 sequence: CASRGQVAGNTIYF. The DNA for the CDR3 is TGTGCCAGCAGGGGACAGGTTGCTGGAAACACCATATATTTT. V is TRBV6-5 and J is TRBJ1-3; 8 nucleotides align to TRBD1. The CDR3 contains 14 residues. Trimming took 6 bases from V and 2 from J; bases not matched to a gene: 3. Germline V lookup: CDR1 MNHEY, CDR2 SVGAGI.

V and J are TRBV19 and TRBJ1-2; maybe TRBD1 (6 bases). The CDR3 is 14 amino acids. Germline loops: CDR1 LNHDA, CDR2 SQIVND (reference sequence). With 4 bases removed from V and 6 bases from J, the gap between germline ends came to 15 bases. DNA for the CDR3: TGTGCCAGTAGTAAATACGGGACACAGGATGGCTACACCTTC. Its protein product is CASSKYGTQDGYTF.

The chain employs TRBV5-1 and TRBJ2-1; D is perhaps TRBD2 (6 bases). The CDR3 consists of 15 residues. CDR1 is SGHRS, CDR2 YFSETQ, per germline. Trimming took 4 bases from V and 3 from J, leaving 14 bases between them. The CDR3 DNA follows: TGCGCCAGCAGCGGCGGTGGCGGGGACTACAATGAGCAGTTCTTC. It translates to CASSGGGGDYNEQFF. Full variable domain (missing parts from reference TRBV5-1 and TRBJ2-1): KAGVTQTPRYLIKTRGQQVTLSCSPISGHRSVSWYQQTPGQGLQFLFEYFSETQRNKGNFPGRFSGRQFSNSRSEMNVSTLELGDSALYLCASSGGGGDYNEQFFGPGTRLTVL.

This sequence joins TRBV11-2 and TRBJ2-1; 10 bases map to TRBD2. Germline loops: CDR1 SGHAT, CDR2 FQNNGV. The CDR3 is 17 amino acids. V shed 2 bases and J 5 bases; nucleotides not matched to a gene: 9. In DNA form, the CDR3 reads TGTGCCAGCAGCTTAATGGCGGCTAGCGGGGGCCACAATGAGCAGTTCTTC. Translated: CASSLMAASGGHNEQFF.

This rearrangement joins TRBV9 to TRBJ2-2; 12 bases fit TRBD2. V was clipped by 6 bases and J by 2 bases; unmatched bases: 2. Germline values: CDR1 SGDLS, CDR2 YYNGEE. This CDR3 has 15 amino acids. This CDR3 is CASTGLAGNTGELFF. The DNA of the CDR3 is TGTGCCAGCACGGGACTAGCGGGTAACACCGGGGAGCTGTTTTTT. The complete variable domain, with remaining parts taken from reference TRBV9 and TRBJ2-2, reads DSGVTQTPKHLITATGQRVTLRCSPRSGDLSVYWYQQSLDQGLQFLIQYYNGEERAKGNILERFSAQQFPDLHSELNLSSLELGDSALYFCASTGLAGNTGELFFGEGSRLTVL.